The clone carrying this TCR beta chain was observed a single time. What it recognizes is unknown. These data come from a study of long-term antiretroviral therapy in people with HIV. The germline V gene encodes CDR1 SEHNR and CDR2 FQNEAQ (reference sequence). With V trimmed by 5 bases and J by 8 bases, 7 bases remained unmatched. This CDR3 has 14 residues. Running of the v3.0 immunoSEQ assay took place at survey level. Assay: immunoSEQ multiplex PCR; the TCRdb copy retains only in-frame clones and omits some. The data contain around 25,000 clones, approximately 82% of them singletons. Treatment locations for all participants with HIV were in the United States. Going into DNA extraction, samples held about 0.85-11 million cryopreserved PBMC. Points from the study as a whole: Someone took the blood between the mid-2000s and the late 2010s, maybe while older ART regimens were in use. Narrower CDR3 length ranges marked HIV repertoires relative to controls.

The chain combines TRBV7-9 with TRBJ2-1; 9 nucleotides agree with TRBD2. The source was unsorted PBMCs, collected 3 years after starting antiretroviral therapy. The origin of this receptor is a man between 18 and 35 years old with HIV. In nucleotides, the CDR3 is TGTGCCAGCAGCCCCGCGGGGGGGCCCGATGAGCAGTTCTTC. Translating it yields CASSPAGGPDEQFF.